One TCR beta chain is described in this entry. In the study's own analysis: Reference gene primer amplification gave estimated nucleated cell counts. TCRdb keeps only in-frame clones here, not all; method: immunoSEQ multiplex PCR. Clonal size and the V and J genes are those of that table, whereas D and trimming came from the DNA. The repertoire has roughly 150,000 clones, around 85% of them found once; the top ten carry around 7%. This sample is part of a study of blood T cell repertoires in COVID-19. Study-wide context: Specimens from acute and convalescent COVID-19 originated in the United States, Italy and Spain.

It was during active infection that Seattle patients were enrolled and then longitudinally followed. CDR1 is MNHEY and CDR2 is SMNVEV in the germline V gene (reference sequence). The length of the CDR3 is 16 residues. The ends lost 4 bases at V and 9 bases at J; junction bases unmatched: 10. The sequence derives from a man of 80 years or more with COVID-19, enrolled during active disease. Sequencing input: peripheral blood. The chain links TRBV27 to TRBJ1-6; 9 nucleotides align to TRBD1. CDR3 residues: CASSSPGGQGGSPLHF. CDR3 in DNA: TGTGCCAGCAGTTCTCCGGGGGGACAGGGCGGTTCACCCCTCCACTTT.